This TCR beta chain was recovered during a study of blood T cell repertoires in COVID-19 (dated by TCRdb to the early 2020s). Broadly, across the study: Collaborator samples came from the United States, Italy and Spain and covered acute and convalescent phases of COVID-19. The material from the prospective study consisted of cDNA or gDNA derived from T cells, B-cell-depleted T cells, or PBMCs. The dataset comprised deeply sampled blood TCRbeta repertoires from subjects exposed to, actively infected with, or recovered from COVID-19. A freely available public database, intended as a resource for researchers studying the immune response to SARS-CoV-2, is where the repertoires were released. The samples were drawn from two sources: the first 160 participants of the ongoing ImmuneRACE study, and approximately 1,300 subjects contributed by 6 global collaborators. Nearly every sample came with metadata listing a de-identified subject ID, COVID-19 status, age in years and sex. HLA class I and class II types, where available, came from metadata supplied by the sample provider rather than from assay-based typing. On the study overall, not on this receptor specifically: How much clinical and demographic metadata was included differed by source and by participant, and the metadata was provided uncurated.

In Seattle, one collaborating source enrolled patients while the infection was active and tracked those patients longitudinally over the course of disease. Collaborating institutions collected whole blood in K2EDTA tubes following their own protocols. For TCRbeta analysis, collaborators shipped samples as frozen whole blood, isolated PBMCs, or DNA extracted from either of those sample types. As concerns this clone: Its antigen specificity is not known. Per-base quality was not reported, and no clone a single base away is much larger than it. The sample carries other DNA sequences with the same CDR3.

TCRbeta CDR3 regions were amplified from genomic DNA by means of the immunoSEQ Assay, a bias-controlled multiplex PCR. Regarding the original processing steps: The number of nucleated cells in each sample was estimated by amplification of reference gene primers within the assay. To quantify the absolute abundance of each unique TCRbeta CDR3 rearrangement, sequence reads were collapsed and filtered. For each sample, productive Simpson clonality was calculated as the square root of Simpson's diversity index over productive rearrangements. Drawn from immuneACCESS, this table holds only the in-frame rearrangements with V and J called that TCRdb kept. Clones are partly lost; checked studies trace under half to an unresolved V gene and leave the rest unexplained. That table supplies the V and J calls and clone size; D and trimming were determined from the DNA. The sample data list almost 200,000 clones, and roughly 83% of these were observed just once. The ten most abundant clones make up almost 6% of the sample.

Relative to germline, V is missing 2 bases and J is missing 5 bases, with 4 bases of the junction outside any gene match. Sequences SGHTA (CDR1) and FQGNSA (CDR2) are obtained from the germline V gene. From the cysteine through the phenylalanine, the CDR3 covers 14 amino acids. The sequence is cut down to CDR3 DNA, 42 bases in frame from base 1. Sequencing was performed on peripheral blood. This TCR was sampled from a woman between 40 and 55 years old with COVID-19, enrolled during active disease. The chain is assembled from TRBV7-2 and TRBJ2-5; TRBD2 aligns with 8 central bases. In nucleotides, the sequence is TGTGCCAGCAGCTTAAATAGCGGGGAGGAGACCCAGTACTTC. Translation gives CASSLNSGEETQYF.